This TCR beta chain was identified during a study of cytomegalovirus exposure and HLA in healthy donors. 60 Vbeta and 13 Jbeta primers were used in PCR. Sequenced by immunoSEQ multiplex PCR; TCRdb stores in-frame clones only, minus some. This sample has around 130,000 clones; 80% occur once, and the top ten carry roughly 3%. The CDR3 is 15 amino acids. Germline assignment: CDR1 SGDLS and CDR2 YYNGEE. J was trimmed by 7 bases and V by 3 bases; bases with no gene match: 9. What was sequenced was PBMCs. This sequence was found in a male donor in good health and CMV-seronegative. This chain connects TRBV9 to TRBJ1-5; TRBD1 agrees at 8 bases. CDR3 DNA sequence: TGTGCCAGCAGCGCAGACAGGGGAGGAAGGCAGCCCCAGCATTTT. Encoded protein: CASSADRGGRQPQHF.